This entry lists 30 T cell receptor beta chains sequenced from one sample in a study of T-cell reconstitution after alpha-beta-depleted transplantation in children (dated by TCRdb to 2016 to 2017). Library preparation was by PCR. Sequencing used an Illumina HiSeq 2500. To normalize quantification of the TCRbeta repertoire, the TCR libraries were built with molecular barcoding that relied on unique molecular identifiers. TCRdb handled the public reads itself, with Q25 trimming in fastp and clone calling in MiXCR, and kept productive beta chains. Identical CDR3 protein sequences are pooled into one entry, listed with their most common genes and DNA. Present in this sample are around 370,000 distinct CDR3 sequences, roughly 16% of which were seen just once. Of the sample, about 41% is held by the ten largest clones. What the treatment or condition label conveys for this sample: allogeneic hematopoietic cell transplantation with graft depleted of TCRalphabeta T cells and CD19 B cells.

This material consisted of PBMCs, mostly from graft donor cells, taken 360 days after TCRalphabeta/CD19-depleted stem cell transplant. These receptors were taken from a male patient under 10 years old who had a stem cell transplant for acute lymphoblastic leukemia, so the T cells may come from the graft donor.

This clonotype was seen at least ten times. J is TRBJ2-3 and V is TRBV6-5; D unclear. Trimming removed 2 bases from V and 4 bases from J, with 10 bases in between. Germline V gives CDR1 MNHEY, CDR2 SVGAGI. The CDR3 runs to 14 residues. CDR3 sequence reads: CASSYGLGADTQYF. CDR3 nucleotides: TGTGCCAGCAGTTACGGCCTAGGTGCAGATACGCAGTATTTT.

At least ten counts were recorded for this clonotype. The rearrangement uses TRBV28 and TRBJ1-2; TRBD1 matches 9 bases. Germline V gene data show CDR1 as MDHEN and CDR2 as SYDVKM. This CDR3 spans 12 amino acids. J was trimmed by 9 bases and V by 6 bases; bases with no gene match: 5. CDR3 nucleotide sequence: TGTGCCAGCAGCTCGGGACAGGGCAGCTACACCTTC. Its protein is CASSSGQGSYTF.

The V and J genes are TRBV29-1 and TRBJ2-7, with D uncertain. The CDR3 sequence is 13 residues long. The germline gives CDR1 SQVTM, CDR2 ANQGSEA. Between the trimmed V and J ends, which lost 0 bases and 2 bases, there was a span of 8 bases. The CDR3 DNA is TGCAGCGTTGAAGAAGAGCAAACCTACGAGCAGTACTTC. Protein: CSVEEEQTYEQYF.

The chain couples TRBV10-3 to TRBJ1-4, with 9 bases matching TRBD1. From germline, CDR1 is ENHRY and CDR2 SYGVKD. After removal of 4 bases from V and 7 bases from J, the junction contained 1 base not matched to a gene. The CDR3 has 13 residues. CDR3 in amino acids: CAISADRGEKLFF. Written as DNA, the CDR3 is TGTGCCATCAGTGCGGACAGGGGTGAAAAACTGTTTTTT.

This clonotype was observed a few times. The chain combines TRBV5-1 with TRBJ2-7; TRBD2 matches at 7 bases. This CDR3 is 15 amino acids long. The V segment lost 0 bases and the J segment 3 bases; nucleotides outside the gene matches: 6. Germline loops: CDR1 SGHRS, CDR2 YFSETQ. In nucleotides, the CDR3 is TGCGCCAGCAGCTTGGTAGCGGCGGGAGTCTACGAGCAGTACTTC. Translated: CASSLVAAGVYEQYF.

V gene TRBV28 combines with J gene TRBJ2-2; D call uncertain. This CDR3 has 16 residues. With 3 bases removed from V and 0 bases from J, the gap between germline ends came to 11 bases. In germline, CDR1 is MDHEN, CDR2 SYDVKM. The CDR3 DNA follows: TGTGCCAGCAGTTTTTGGGGAACCCCGAACACCGGGGAGCTGTTTTTT. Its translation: CASSFWGTPNTGELFF.

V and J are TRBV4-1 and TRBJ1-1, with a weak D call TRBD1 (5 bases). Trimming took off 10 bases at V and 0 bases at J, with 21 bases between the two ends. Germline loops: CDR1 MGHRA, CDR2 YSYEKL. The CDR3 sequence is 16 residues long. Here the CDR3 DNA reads TGCGCCACCAAACAGGAGGTTGGGGGTATGAACACTGAAGCTTTCTTT. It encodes CATKQEVGGMNTEAFF.

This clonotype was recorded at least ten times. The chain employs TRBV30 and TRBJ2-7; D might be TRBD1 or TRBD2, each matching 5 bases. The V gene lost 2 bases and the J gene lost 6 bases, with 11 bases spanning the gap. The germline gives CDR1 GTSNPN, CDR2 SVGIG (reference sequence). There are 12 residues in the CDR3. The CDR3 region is CAWSPARGEQYF. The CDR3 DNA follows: TGTGCCTGGAGTCCAGCGAGGGGCGAGCAGTACTTC.

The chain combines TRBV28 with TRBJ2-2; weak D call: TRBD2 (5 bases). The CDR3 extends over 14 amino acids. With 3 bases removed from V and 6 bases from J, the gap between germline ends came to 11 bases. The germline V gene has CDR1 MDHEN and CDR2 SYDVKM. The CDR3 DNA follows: TGTGCCAGCAGTTTTCCGGGATTCGCCGGGGAGCTGTTTTTT. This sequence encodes CASSFPGFAGELFF.

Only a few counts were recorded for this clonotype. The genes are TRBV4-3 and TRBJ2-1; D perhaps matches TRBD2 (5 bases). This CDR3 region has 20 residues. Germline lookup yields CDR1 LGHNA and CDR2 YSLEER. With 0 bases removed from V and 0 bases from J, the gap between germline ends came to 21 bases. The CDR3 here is CASSQEVLGLPGSSYNEQFF. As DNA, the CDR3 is TGCGCCAGCAGCCAAGAGGTCCTGGGTCTACCGGGGAGCTCCTACAATGAGCAGTTCTTC.

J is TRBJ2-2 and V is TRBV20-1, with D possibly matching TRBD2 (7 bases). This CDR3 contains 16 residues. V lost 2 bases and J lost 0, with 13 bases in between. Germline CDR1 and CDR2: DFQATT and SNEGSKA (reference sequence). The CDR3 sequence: CSARPRGATNTGELFF. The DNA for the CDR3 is TGCAGTGCTAGACCCCGGGGGGCGACGAACACCGGGGAGCTGTTTTTT.

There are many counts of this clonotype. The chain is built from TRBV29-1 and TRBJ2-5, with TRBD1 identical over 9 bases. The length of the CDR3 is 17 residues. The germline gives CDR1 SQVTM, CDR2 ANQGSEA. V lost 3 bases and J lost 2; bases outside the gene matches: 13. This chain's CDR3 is CSVDQWRDRVGQETQYF. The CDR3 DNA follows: TGCAGCGTTGATCAATGGCGGGACAGGGTAGGACAAGAGACCCAGTACTTC.

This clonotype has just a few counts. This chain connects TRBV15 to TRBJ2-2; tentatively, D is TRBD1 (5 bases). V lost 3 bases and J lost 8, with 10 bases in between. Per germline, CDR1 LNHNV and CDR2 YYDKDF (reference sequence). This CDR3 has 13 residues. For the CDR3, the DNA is TGTGCCACCAGCAGGGCCAGGGCTGGGGAGCTGTTTTTT. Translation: CATSRARAGELFF.

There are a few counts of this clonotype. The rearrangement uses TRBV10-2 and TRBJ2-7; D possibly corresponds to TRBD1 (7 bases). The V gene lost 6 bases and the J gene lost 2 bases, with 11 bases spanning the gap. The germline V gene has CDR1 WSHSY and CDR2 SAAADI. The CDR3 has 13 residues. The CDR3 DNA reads TGCGCCAGCAGCGCGGGACAGACCTACGAGCAGTACTTC. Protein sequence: CASSAGQTYEQYF.

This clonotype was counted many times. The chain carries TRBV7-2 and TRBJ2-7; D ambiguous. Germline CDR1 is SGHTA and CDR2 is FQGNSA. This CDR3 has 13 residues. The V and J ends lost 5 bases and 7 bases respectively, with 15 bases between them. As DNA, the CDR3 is TGTGCCAGCAGCCCAACCACAACGTGGGAGCAGTACTTC. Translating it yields CASSPTTTWEQYF.

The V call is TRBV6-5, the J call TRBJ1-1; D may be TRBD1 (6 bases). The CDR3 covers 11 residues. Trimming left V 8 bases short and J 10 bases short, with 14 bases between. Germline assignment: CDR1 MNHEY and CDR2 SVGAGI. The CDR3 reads CASYEGRGAFF. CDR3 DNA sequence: TGTGCCAGCTATGAGGGCAGGGGAGCTTTCTTT.

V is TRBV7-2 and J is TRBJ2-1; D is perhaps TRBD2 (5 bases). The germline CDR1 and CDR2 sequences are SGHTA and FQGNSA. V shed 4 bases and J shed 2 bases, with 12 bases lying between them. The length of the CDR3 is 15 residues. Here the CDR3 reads CASSSKRLPYNEQFF. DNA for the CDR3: TGTGCCAGCAGCTCCAAGCGGCTACCCTACAATGAGCAGTTCTTC.

The CDR3 region has the DNA TGTGCCAGCAGACTGGACAGGAGGCCGACCTACGAGCAGTACTTC. Encoded protein: CASRLDRRPTYEQYF. V and J are TRBV6-2 or TRBV6-3 and TRBJ2-7, with 7 bases fitting TRBD1. Germline CDR1 reads MNHEY; CDR2 reads SVGEGT. The length of the CDR3 is 15 residues. The V and J ends lost 6 bases and 2 bases, in that order; junction bases with no gene match: 10.

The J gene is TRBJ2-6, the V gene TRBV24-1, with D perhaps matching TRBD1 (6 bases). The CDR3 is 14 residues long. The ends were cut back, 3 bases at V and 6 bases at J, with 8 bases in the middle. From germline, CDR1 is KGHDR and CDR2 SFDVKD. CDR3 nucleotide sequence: TGTGCCACCAGTGATCCGGGACAGGCCAACGTCCTGACTTTC. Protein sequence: CATSDPGQANVLTF.

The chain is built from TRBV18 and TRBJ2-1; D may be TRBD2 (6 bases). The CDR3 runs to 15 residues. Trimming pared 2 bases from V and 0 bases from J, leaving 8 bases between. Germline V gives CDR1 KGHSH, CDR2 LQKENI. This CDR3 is CASSPGTFSYNEQFF. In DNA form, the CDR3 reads TGTGCCAGCTCACCAGGGACTTTCTCCTACAATGAGCAGTTCTTC. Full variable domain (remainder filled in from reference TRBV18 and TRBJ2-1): NAGVMQNPRHLVRRRGQEARLRCSPMKGHSHVYWYRQLPEEGLKFMVYLQKENIIDESGMPKERFSAEFPKEGPSILRIQQVVRGDSAAYFCASSPGTFSYNEQFFGPGTRLTVL.

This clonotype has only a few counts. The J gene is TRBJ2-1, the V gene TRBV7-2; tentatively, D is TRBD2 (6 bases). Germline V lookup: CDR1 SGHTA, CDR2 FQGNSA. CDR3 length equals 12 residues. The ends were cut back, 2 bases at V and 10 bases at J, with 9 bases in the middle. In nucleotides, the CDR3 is TGTGCCAGCAGCTTAACGCGGGAAGAGCAGTTCTTC. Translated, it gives CASSLTREEQFF.

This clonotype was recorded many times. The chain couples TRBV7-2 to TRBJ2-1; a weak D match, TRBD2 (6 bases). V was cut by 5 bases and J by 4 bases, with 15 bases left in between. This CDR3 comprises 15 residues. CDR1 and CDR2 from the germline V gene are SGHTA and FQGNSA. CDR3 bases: TGTGCCAGCAGCCAACGAGCGGGTCCTTACAATGAGCAGTTCTTC. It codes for CASSQRAGPYNEQFF.

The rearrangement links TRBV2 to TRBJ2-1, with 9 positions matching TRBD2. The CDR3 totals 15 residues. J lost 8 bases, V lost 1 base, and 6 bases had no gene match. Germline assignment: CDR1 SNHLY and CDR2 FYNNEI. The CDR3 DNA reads TGTGCCAGCAGTGAAGGGACTAGCGTTATATATGAGCAGTTCTTC. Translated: CASSEGTSVIYEQFF.

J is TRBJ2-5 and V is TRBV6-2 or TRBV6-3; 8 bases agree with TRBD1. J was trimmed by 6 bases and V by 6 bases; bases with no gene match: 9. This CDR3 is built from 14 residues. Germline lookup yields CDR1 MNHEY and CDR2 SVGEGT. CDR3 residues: CASRRTGFMQTQYF. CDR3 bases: TGTGCCAGCAGGCGGACAGGGTTTATGCAGACCCAGTACTTC.

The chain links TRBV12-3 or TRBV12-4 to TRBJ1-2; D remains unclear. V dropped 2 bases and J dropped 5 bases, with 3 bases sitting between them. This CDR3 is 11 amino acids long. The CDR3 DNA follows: TGTGCCAGCAGTTTAAAGTATGGCTACACCTTC. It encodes CASSLKYGYTF.

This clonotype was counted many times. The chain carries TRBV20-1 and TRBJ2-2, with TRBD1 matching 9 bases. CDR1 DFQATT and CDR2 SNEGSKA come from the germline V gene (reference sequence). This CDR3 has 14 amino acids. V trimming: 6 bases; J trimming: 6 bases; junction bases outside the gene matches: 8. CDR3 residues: CSALRDRVSGELFF. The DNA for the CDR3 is TGCAGTGCCCTTAGGGACAGGGTCTCCGGGGAGCTGTTTTTT.

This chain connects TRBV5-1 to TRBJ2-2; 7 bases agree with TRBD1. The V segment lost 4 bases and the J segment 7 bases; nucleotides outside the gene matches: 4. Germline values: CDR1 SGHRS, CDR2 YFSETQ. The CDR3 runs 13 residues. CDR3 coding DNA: TGCGCCAGCAGCGTTCGGGACAGCGGGGAGCTGTTTTTT. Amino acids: CASSVRDSGELFF.

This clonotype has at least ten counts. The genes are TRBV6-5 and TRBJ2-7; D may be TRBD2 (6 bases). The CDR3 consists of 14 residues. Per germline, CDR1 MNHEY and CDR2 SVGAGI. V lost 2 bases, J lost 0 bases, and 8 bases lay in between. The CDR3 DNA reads TGTGCCAGCAGTTACAGGCGGGGCTCCTACGAGCAGTACTTC. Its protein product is CASSYRRGSYEQYF.

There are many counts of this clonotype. Here the CDR3 reads CSVAGAGTGFIDEQYF. The DNA for the CDR3 is TGCAGCGTAGCTGGAGCCGGGACAGGGTTCATCGACGAGCAGTACTTC. The rearrangement joins TRBV29-1 to TRBJ2-7; 9 nucleotides match TRBD1. V lost 6 bases, J lost 5 bases, and 17 bases stayed unmatched. This CDR3 region has 16 residues. CDR1 and CDR2 from the germline V gene are SQVTM and ANQGSEA.

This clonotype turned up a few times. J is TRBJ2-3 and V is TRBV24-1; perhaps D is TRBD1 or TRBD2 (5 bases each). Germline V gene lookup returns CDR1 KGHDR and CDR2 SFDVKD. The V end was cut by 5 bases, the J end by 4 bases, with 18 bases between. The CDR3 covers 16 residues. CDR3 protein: CATSASPGTGADTQYF. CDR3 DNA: TGTGCCACCAGTGCATCTCCTGGGACCGGAGCAGATACGCAGTATTTT.